Listed below are T cell receptor beta chains from one sample, sequenced in a study of T-cell memory formation after mild COVID-19. TCRdb processed the 5' RACE reads anew with MiXCR; each CDR3 protein has one entry. The table has under 300,000 distinct CDR3 sequences, 8.2% seen once. Sequencing was done on a sample of PBMCs or a T cell subset sorted from them (not recorded which). These receptors all come from a man between 18 and 35 years old who had mild COVID-19 (a few samples of this study predate the infection). Cell type and time point are not known. Both conserved end residues are trimmed from each CDR3. Each record gives: clone size, V gene, D gene, J gene, CDR3 protein. D genes are given only for firm matches. Size is stated for part of the rows, as once, few or many counts, or as a class when the clone is expanded.

size: NA; V: TRBV12-3/TRBV12-4; D: NA; J: TRBJ2-1; CDR3: ASSLKLGEQF
size: few; V: TRBV6-5; D: NA; J: TRBJ1-1; CDR3: ASITQGSGYATEAF
size: few; V: TRBV6-1; D: NA; J: TRBJ2-1; CDR3: ASSDTRLGIEQF
size: few; V: TRBV15; D: NA; J: TRBJ2-2; CDR3: AALGVPGTGELF
size: few; V: TRBV4-2; D: TRBD2; J: TRBJ2-7; CDR3: ASSHWGGYEQY
size: few; V: TRBV5-1; D: NA; J: TRBJ1-3; CDR3: ASSSKGGDLSGNTIY
size: few; V: TRBV28; D: TRBD1; J: TRBJ1-4; CDR3: ASSPQGSMPF
size: many; V: TRBV29-1; D: TRBD1; J: TRBJ1-1; CDR3: SAYRGGEAF
size: NA; V: TRBV6-5; D: NA; J: TRBJ1-2; CDR3: ASSALRGDYGYT
size: many; V: TRBV27; D: NA; J: TRBJ2-1; CDR3: ASSFGGV
size: NA; V: TRBV10-3; D: NA; J: TRBJ1-6; CDR3: AISEPGGAGYRSYNSPLH
size: NA; V: TRBV27; D: NA; J: TRBJ2-7; CDR3: ASSLSSRPIYEQY
size: once; V: TRBV15; D: NA; J: TRBJ2-1; CDR3: ATSGGQQQF
size: few; V: TRBV7-2; D: NA; J: TRBJ2-2; CDR3: ASSLIGFGGELF
size: many; V: TRBV12-3/TRBV12-4; D: NA; J: TRBJ2-3; CDR3: ASSTPPDTQY
size: few; V: TRBV27; D: NA; J: TRBJ2-3; CDR3: ASSSRSSGPSTDTQY
size: few; V: TRBV12-3/TRBV12-4; D: TRBD1; J: TRBJ1-1; CDR3: ASSLGQGTLEAF
size: few; V: TRBV7-9; D: NA; J: TRBJ1-1; CDR3: ASSPLMAQKNTEAF
size: NA; V: TRBV7-2; D: TRBD1; J: TRBJ2-7; CDR3: ASSLGQGATYEQY
size: NA; V: TRBV20-1; D: TRBD1; J: TRBJ2-7; CDR3: SARDSGTGVREQY
size: many; V: TRBV7-2; D: NA; J: TRBJ2-3; CDR3: ASSEASPGGTDTQY
size: few; V: TRBV4-3; D: TRBD2; J: TRBJ2-1; CDR3: ASSQARGGLGEQF
size: few; V: TRBV4-1; D: NA; J: TRBJ1-1; CDR3: ASSPPVAGRYTEAF
size: NA; V: TRBV4-3; D: NA; J: TRBJ1-2; CDR3: ASSPLIGGINGYT
size: NA; V: TRBV20-1; D: TRBD2; J: TRBJ2-3; CDR3: SASGLAGTPDTQY
size: few; V: TRBV5-1; D: NA; J: TRBJ2-1; CDR3: ASAEPSYNEQF
size: few; V: TRBV7-2; D: NA; J: TRBJ2-3; CDR3: ASSFAGAADTQY
size: NA; V: TRBV12-3/TRBV12-4; D: TRBD1; J: TRBJ1-5; CDR3: ASSPGDSWGDQPQH
size: many; V: TRBV7-9; D: TRBD2; J: TRBJ2-7; CDR3: ASSSSGGAGEQY
size: many; V: TRBV6-5; D: NA; J: TRBJ1-1; CDR3: ASRATGFLEAF
size: NA; V: TRBV5-1; D: TRBD1; J: TRBJ1-3; CDR3: ASSPVEGATIY
size: few; V: TRBV27; D: NA; J: TRBJ2-5; CDR3: ASSLERGETQY
size: few; V: TRBV6-1; D: NA; J: TRBJ2-2; CDR3: ASTHGIGESGELF
size: many; V: TRBV7-8; D: NA; J: TRBJ2-2; CDR3: ASSLGHSGELF
size: many; V: TRBV4-2; D: NA; J: TRBJ2-3; CDR3: ASSQAADTQY
size: NA; V: TRBV29-1; D: NA; J: TRBJ1-2; CDR3: SAQFGGAVNYGYT
size: NA; V: TRBV29-1; D: NA; J: TRBJ2-3; CDR3: SVDRKLIADTQY
size: few; V: TRBV7-9; D: NA; J: TRBJ1-2; CDR3: ASSHGQYQYGYT
size: NA; V: TRBV27; D: NA; J: TRBJ1-2; CDR3: ASSSQGVSGGYT
size: many; V: TRBV12-3/TRBV12-4; D: NA; J: TRBJ2-3; CDR3: ASRWGPYTDTQY
size: many; V: TRBV5-1; D: NA; J: TRBJ1-1; CDR3: ASSTGTDMNTEAF
size: few; V: TRBV5-1; D: TRBD1; J: TRBJ1-3; CDR3: ASSTTGALSGNTIY
size: many; V: TRBV18; D: NA; J: TRBJ1-1; CDR3: ASSPNFPNTEAF
size: many; V: TRBV5-1; D: NA; J: TRBJ1-6; CDR3: ASSAEDNSPLH
size: few; V: TRBV7-7; D: NA; J: TRBJ2-5; CDR3: ASSLNSGTYRRETQY
size: many; V: TRBV27; D: NA; J: TRBJ1-2; CDR3: ASGTYGIPYGYT
size: few; V: TRBV12-3/TRBV12-4; D: NA; J: TRBJ1-1; CDR3: ASSLFPGAGTEAF
size: few; V: TRBV4-1; D: NA; J: TRBJ1-5; CDR3: ASSPQEGLSNQPQH
size: many; V: TRBV4-1; D: NA; J: TRBJ2-2; CDR3: ASSQDGRGTGELF